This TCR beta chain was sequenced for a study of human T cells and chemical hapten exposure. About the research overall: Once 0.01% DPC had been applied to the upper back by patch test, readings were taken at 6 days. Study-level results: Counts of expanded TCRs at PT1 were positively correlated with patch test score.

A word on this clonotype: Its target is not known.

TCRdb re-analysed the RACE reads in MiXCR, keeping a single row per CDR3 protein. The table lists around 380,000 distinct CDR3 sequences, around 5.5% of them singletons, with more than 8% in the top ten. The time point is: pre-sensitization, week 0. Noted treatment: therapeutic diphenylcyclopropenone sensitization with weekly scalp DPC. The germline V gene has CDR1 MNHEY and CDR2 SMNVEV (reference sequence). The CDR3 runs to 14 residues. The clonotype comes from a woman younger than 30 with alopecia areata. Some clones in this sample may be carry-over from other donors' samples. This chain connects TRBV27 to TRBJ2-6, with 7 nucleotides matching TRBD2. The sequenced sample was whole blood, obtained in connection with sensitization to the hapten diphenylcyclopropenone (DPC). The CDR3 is CPSGRTEGANVLTF. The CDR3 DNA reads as TGTCCTAGCGGCCGTACAGAGGGGGCCAACGTCCTGACTTTC. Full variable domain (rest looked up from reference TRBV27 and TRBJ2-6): EAQVTQNPRYLITVTGKKLTVTCSQNMNHEYMSWYRQDPGLGLRQIYYSMNVEVTDKGDVPEGYKVSRKEKRNFPLILESPSPNQTSLYFCPSGRTEGANVLTFGAGSRLTVL.